This entry lists 30 T cell receptor beta chains sequenced from one sample in a study of siplizumab effects on memory and regulatory T cells. Here immunoSEQ multiplex PCR was the method, and the copy in TCRdb shows in-frame clones only, minus some. The repertoire consists of some 100,000 clones, with around 97% occurring once and the leading ten covering less than 0.035%. Sequencing was performed on naive CD4+ T cells sorted from blood. The source of these receptors is a human donor in good health.

This clone came up once. The chain combines TRBV11-2 with TRBJ2-5; no reliable D call. The germline V and J ends were trimmed by 0 bases and 5 bases, with 22 bases remaining between them. CDR3 length equals 18 residues. CDR1 is SGHAT and CDR2 is FQNNGV in the germline V gene. As DNA, the CDR3 is TGTGCCAGCAGCTTAGAAGGATTCCTTAAAGTGAGGTCGGAGACCCAGTACTTC. Residues: CASSLEGFLKVRSETQYF.

Here the CDR3 reads CASSDRIGTGTYNEQFF. The CDR3 DNA follows: TGTGCCAGCAGTGACCGAATTGGGACGGGGACCTACAATGAGCAGTTCTTC. V is TRBV6-1 and J is TRBJ2-1, with D perhaps given as TRBD1 or TRBD2 (5 bases each). Germline V gene lookup returns CDR1 MNHNS and CDR2 SASEGT. The CDR3 has 17 amino acids. V lost 3 bases to trimming and J lost 2 bases, with 17 bases between them.

The V gene is TRBV7-3, the J gene TRBJ1-1, with no clear D. The CDR3 runs to 15 residues. The germline gives CDR1 SGHTA, CDR2 FQGTGA. V was shortened by 0 bases and J by 3 bases, with 11 bases between the two germline ends. The CDR3 reads CASSLTQGRYTEAFF. The CDR3 coding sequence is TGTGCCAGCAGCTTAACGCAAGGGAGATACACTGAAGCTTTCTTT.

This clone was observed a single time. This chain connects TRBV5-1 to TRBJ2-7, with D possibly being TRBD2 (5 bases). Trimming cost V 0 bases and J 3 bases, with 10 bases left between them. This CDR3 spans 14 amino acids. Germline lookup yields CDR1 SGHRS and CDR2 YFSETQ. The chain's CDR3 is CASSLEGANYEQYF. The CDR3 nucleotides are TGCGCCAGCAGCTTGGAGGGAGCTAACTACGAGCAGTACTTC.

The chain links TRBV5-6 to TRBJ2-1; TRBD2 aligns across 9 bases. The CDR3 contains 16 residues. Germline CDR1 and CDR2: SGHDT and YYEEEE. V shed 0 bases, J shed 4 bases, and the junction held 5 bases outside the gene matches. The CDR3 DNA reads as TGTGCCAGCAGCTTGGCCCCAGCGGGAGGATACAATGAGCAGTTCTTC. This encodes CASSLAPAGGYNEQFF. Combining the CDR3 with reference TRBV5-6 and TRBJ2-1 gives the whole variable domain DAGVTQSPTHLIKTRGQQVTLRCSPKSGHDTVSWYQQALGQGPQFIFQYYEEEERQRGNFPDRFSGHQFPNYSSELNVNALLLGDSALYLCASSLAPAGGYNEQFFGPGTRLTVL.

The chain is built from TRBV30 and TRBJ2-5, with TRBD2 identical over 13 bases. This CDR3 has 17 amino acids. Germline V gives CDR1 GTSNPN, CDR2 SVGIG (reference sequence). Germline trimming cut 6 bases from V and 2 bases from J; bases unmatched to any gene: 12. CDR3 amino acids: CACHGGLAGDSQETQYF. CDR3 DNA sequence: TGTGCCTGCCACGGCGGACTAGCGGGGGACAGTCAAGAGACCCAGTACTTC.

This rearrangement joins TRBV7-6 to TRBJ2-2, with TRBD2 matching over 8 bases. The CDR3 is 14 residues long. J lost 6 bases, V lost 6 bases, and 6 bases had no gene match. CDR1 is SGHVS and CDR2 is FNYEAQ in the germline V gene. The CDR3 spells CASRGTRGPGELFF. In DNA, the CDR3 is TGTGCCAGCAGAGGGACTAGAGGCCCCGGGGAGCTGTTTTTT.

The chain uses TRBV7-2 and TRBJ2-1; 7 bases agree with TRBD2. Germline V gene sequence: CDR1 SGHTA, CDR2 FQGNSA. V shed 4 bases, J shed 5 bases, and the junction held 11 bases outside the gene matches. This CDR3 has 16 amino acids. This CDR3 is CASSSSGSGRDNEQFF. As DNA, the CDR3 is TGTGCCAGCAGCTCTAGCGGCTCAGGGCGGGACAATGAGCAGTTCTTC. The full variable domain, completed using reference TRBV7-2 and TRBJ2-1, is GAGVSQSPSNKVTEKGKDVELRCDPISGHTALYWYRQSLGQGLEFLIYFQGNSAPDKSGLPSDRFSAERTGGSVSTLTIQRTQQEDSAVYLCASSSSGSGRDNEQFFGPGTRLTVL.

The V call is TRBV9, the J call TRBJ1-2; 7 bases align to TRBD1. Germline CDR1 and CDR2: SGDLS and YYNGEE. The CDR3 is 13 residues long. J was trimmed by 3 bases and V by 7 bases; bases with no gene match: 6. CDR3 nucleotides: TGTGCCAGCTCTAGACAGGGAGACTATGGCTACACCTTC. Translation gives CASSRQGDYGYTF.

The rearrangement uses TRBV28 and TRBJ2-4; a possible D gene is TRBD1 (5 bases). Germline CDR1 reads MDHEN; CDR2 reads SYDVKM. The CDR3 is 15 amino acids. V was clipped by 4 bases and J by 0 bases, with 10 bases between them. CDR3 DNA: TGTGCCAGCAGTTCCCAGGGTCCAGCCAAAAACATTCAGTACTTC. Protein product: CASSSQGPAKNIQYF.

This chain connects TRBV9 to TRBJ1-6; 11 bases fit TRBD1. Germline CDR1 is SGDLS and CDR2 is YYNGEE. CDR3 length: 16 amino acids. V shed 4 bases and J 6 bases; nucleotides not matched to a gene: 6. This CDR3 is CASSLAGTGGNSPLHF. The CDR3 coding sequence is TGTGCCAGCAGCCTAGCGGGGACAGGGGGTAATTCACCCCTCCACTTT. The variable domain in full, completed from reference TRBV9 and TRBJ1-6, reads DSGVTQTPKHLITATGQRVTLRCSPRSGDLSVYWYQQSLDQGLQFLIQYYNGEERAKGNILERFSAQQFPDLHSELNLSSLELGDSALYFCASSLAGTGGNSPLHFGNGTRLTVT.

The chain links TRBV19 to TRBJ1-2, with 10 bases matching TRBD1. The V gene's germline CDR1 is LNHDA and CDR2 SQIVND (reference sequence). V was pared by 3 bases and J by 2 bases, with 15 bases of the junction left unmatched. The length of the CDR3 is 19 residues. The CDR3 coding sequence is TGTGCCAGTAGTATTGAGGTCCCTAGACAGGGGGCCCAAAACTATGGCTACACCTTC. Amino acid sequence: CASSIEVPRQGAQNYGYTF.

V is TRBV5-1 and J is TRBJ2-3; no firm D call. Germline values: CDR1 SGHRS, CDR2 YFSETQ. With 0 bases removed from V and 1 base from J, the gap between germline ends came to 9 bases. The CDR3 has 15 amino acids. The CDR3 spells CASSLAGVGTDTQYF. The CDR3 region has the DNA TGCGCCAGCAGCTTGGCCGGCGTGGGCACAGATACGCAGTATTTT.

A single count supports this clone. In nucleotides, the CDR3 is TGTGCCAGCAGTTACTCAGGGGGTGGGTCCTACAATGAGCAGTTCTTC. Translated, it gives CASSYSGGGSYNEQFF. The chain recombines TRBV6-5 with TRBJ2-1, with D maybe TRBD1 (6 bases). The V and J ends lost 0 bases and 1 base respectively, with 10 bases between them. CDR3 length: 16 residues. The germline gives CDR1 MNHEY, CDR2 SVGAGI.

Only a few counts were recorded for this clone. The chain uses TRBV30 and TRBJ1-4; 7 bases are shared with TRBD1. The trim removed 8 bases at V and 5 bases at J, leaving 5 bases unmatched. The CDR3 totals 12 residues. Per the germline V gene, CDR1 is GTSNPN and CDR2 is SVGIG (reference sequence). The DNA for the CDR3 is TGTGCCGGTCAGGGGGTAAATGAAAAACTGTTTTTT. As protein: CAGQGVNEKLFF.

As regards this clone: The same CDR3 also results from other DNA sequences found in this sample. This chain's CDR3 is CASSLDGGYEQYF. The DNA of the CDR3 is TGCGCCAGCAGCTTGGATGGGGGGTACGAGCAGTACTTC. The V and J genes are TRBV5-1 and TRBJ2-7; D is possibly TRBD2 (6 bases). This CDR3 region has 13 residues. V lost 0 bases, J lost 4 bases, and 8 bases lay in between. Germline V lookup: CDR1 SGHRS, CDR2 YFSETQ. Using reference TRBV5-1 and TRBJ2-7 for the parts outside the CDR3, the full variable domain is KAGVTQTPRYLIKTRGQQVTLSCSPISGHRSVSWYQQTPGQGLQFLFEYFSETQRNKGNFPGRFSGRQFSNSRSEMNVSTLELGDSALYLCASSLDGGYEQYFGPGTRLTVT.

This sequence joins TRBV15 and TRBJ2-5; no definite D call. The CDR3 has 16 residues. The V gene lost 1 base and the J gene lost 7 bases, with 19 bases spanning the gap. Germline CDR1 and CDR2: LNHNV and YYDKDF (reference sequence). The CDR3 region is CATSRAQEGALGTQYF. DNA for the CDR3: TGTGCCACCAGCAGAGCCCAGGAAGGCGCTCTCGGGACCCAGTACTTC. Combining the CDR3 with reference TRBV15 and TRBJ2-5 gives the whole variable domain DAMVIQNPRYQVTQFGKPVTLSCSQTLNHNVMYWYQQKSSQAPKLLFHYYDKDFNNEADTPDNFQSRRPNTSFCFLDIRSPGLGDTAMYLCATSRAQEGALGTQYFGPGTRLLVL.

The chain has TRBV6-5 and TRBJ1-1; TRBD1 aligns across 9 bases. V shed 6 bases and J 6 bases; nucleotides not matched to a gene: 8. The CDR3 length is 14 residues. Germline CDR1 and CDR2: MNHEY and SVGAGI. The CDR3 spells CASSDRDRVSEAFF. In DNA, the CDR3 is TGTGCCAGCAGCGACCGGGACAGGGTCTCTGAAGCTTTCTTT.

The rearrangement links TRBV7-7 to TRBJ2-5, with 8 bases that match TRBD1. CDR1 is SSHAT and CDR2 is FNYEAQ in the germline V gene (reference sequence). This CDR3 contains 16 residues. V was pared by 1 base and J by 5 bases, with 9 bases of the junction left unmatched. CDR3 sequence: CASSLGYRGYYETQYF. As DNA, the CDR3 is TGTGCCAGCAGCTTAGGGTACAGGGGGTATTATGAGACCCAGTACTTC.

The chain carries TRBV9 and TRBJ2-2, with 13 bases fitting TRBD2. V was clipped by 3 bases and J by 9 bases; unmatched bases: 8. This CDR3 has 16 residues. The germline V gene has CDR1 SGDLS and CDR2 YYNGEE. The CDR3: CASSDGTSGASRELFF. The CDR3 DNA follows: TGTGCCAGCAGCGACGGGACTAGCGGGGCTAGCCGGGAGCTGTTTTTT.

This chain uses TRBV13 with TRBJ1-5; D perhaps matches TRBD1 (5 bases). This CDR3 is 14 amino acids long. Per germline, CDR1 PRHDT and CDR2 FYEKMQ (reference sequence). The V end lost 0 bases, the J end lost 6 bases, and 9 bases lay between the germline ends. In nucleotides, the CDR3 is TGTGCCAGCAGCTTAGGGGTTGGGGGTCAGCCCCAGCATTTT. Protein product: CASSLGVGGQPQHF.

The V and J genes are TRBV19 and TRBJ1-3; D is uncertain. The CDR3 totals 15 residues. CDR1 and CDR2 (germline): LNHDA, SQIVND (reference sequence). The V gene lost 3 bases and the J gene lost 0 bases, with 9 bases spanning the gap. The CDR3 region is CASSMGLFSGNTIYF. The CDR3 DNA reads as TGTGCCAGTAGTATGGGCCTCTTCTCTGGAAACACCATATATTTT.

The rearrangement joins TRBV9 to TRBJ2-7; 7 positions agree with TRBD1. CDR3 length equals 12 residues. The junction had 6 bases not matched to a gene; V was cut back by 5 bases and J by 7 bases. The germline CDR1 and CDR2 sequences are SGDLS and YYNGEE. CDR3 sequence reads: CASSEGTDEQYF. In DNA form, the CDR3 reads TGTGCCAGCAGTGAGGGGACAGATGAGCAGTACTTC. Variable domain in full (rest from reference TRBV9 and TRBJ2-7): DSGVTQTPKHLITATGQRVTLRCSPRSGDLSVYWYQQSLDQGLQFLIQYYNGEERAKGNILERFSAQQFPDLHSELNLSSLELGDSALYFCASSEGTDEQYFGPGTRLTVT.

The V and J genes are TRBV18 and TRBJ2-7, with 8 bases fitting TRBD2. J gave up 2 bases and V 0 bases, and 0 bases lay outside the gene matches. This CDR3 comprises 14 residues. The germline V gene has CDR1 KGHSH and CDR2 LQKENI. CDR3 protein: CASSPPRGAYEQYF. For the CDR3, the DNA is TGTGCCAGCTCACCACCGCGGGGGGCCTACGAGCAGTACTTC.

This clone was seen once. This chain joins TRBV28 and TRBJ1-6; maybe TRBD1 (5 bases). This CDR3 contains 13 residues. The germline CDR1 and CDR2 sequences are MDHEN and SYDVKM. The V gene lost 6 bases and the J gene lost 6 bases, with 9 bases spanning the gap. The CDR3 DNA sequence: TGTGCCAGCAGGCGGGACGGTAATTCACCCCTCCACTTT. This gives the protein CASRRDGNSPLHF.

The J gene is TRBJ1-3, the V gene TRBV7-9; perhaps TRBD1 as D (5 bases). Germline V CDR1 and CDR2: SEHNR, FQNEAQ (reference sequence). The ends were cut back, 5 bases at V and 0 bases at J, with 14 bases in the middle. This CDR3 has 16 amino acids. Here the CDR3 DNA reads TGTGCCAGCAGCCCGCCGGGAGGGGCCTCTGGAAACACCATATATTTT. It is translated as CASSPPGGASGNTIYF.

This clone was seen a single time. The chain employs TRBV7-3 and TRBJ1-2; possibly TRBD1 for D (5 bases). CDR1 SGHTA and CDR2 FQGTGA come from the germline V gene. V was trimmed by 5 bases and J by 5 bases, leaving 9 bases between them. The CDR3 is 12 amino acids. CDR3 in amino acids: CASSAEGYGYTF. DNA for the CDR3: TGTGCCAGCAGCGCGGAGGGGTATGGCTACACCTTC.

This chain links TRBV18 with TRBJ1-4; D may be TRBD1 (6 bases). Trimming left V 6 bases short and J 0 bases short, with 11 bases between. Germline values: CDR1 KGHSH, CDR2 LQKENI. The CDR3 has 15 residues. CDR3 residues: CASSPGVATNEKLFF. DNA for the CDR3: TGTGCCAGCTCCCCAGGGGTGGCAACTAATGAAAAACTGTTTTTT.

This chain joins TRBV5-4 and TRBJ2-1, with 9 bases lining up with TRBD1. V dropped 0 bases and J dropped 7; count of bases not matched to a gene: 5. Looked up from germline, CDR1 is SGHNT and CDR2 is YYREEE (reference sequence). CDR3 size: 15 residues. CDR3 protein: CASSLETGGKNEQFF. The CDR3 DNA follows: TGTGCCAGCAGCTTGGAAACAGGGGGCAAGAATGAGCAGTTCTTC.

This chain links TRBV7-2 with TRBJ2-7; TRBD1 might be the D (7 bases). Trimming took off 4 bases at V and 3 bases at J, with 16 bases between the two ends. The CDR3 is 15 amino acids. CDR1 SGHTA and CDR2 FQGNSA come from the germline V gene. The CDR3 bases are TGTGCCAGCAGCTCGGCGGGACAGTGGAGCTACGAGCAGTACTTC. Its protein is CASSSAGQWSYEQYF.